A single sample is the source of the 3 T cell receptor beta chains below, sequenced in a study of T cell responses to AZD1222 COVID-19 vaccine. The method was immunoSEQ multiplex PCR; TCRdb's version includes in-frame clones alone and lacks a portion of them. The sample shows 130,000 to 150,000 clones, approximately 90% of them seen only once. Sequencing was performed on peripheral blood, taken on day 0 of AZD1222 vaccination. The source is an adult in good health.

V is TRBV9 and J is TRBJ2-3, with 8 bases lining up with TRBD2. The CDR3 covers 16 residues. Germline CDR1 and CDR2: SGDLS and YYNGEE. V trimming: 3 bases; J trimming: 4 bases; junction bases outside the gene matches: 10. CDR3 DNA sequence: TGTGCCAGCAGCGCCACCGGGGGGGGCGGCCCAGATACGCAGTATTTT. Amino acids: CASSATGGGGPDTQYF.

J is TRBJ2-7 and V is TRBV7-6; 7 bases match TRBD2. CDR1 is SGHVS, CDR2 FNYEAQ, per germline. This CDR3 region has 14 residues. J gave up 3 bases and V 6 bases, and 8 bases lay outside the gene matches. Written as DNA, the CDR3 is TGTGCCAGCAGTCCCGGCGGGAGCCTCTACGAGCAGTACTTC. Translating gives CASSPGGSLYEQYF.

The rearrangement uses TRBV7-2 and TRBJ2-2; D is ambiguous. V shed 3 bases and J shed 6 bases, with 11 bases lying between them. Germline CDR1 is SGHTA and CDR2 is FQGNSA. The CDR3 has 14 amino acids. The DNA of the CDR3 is TGTGCCAGCAGCTTTTCTCTGGTTGCCGGGGAGCTGTTTTTT. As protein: CASSFSLVAGELFF.